This T cell receptor (beta chain) was observed in a study of human T cells and chemical hapten exposure. The wider study: Skin on the upper inner arm, 2 cm by 2 cm in size, was sensitized with 2% DPC. Whole-study findings and limits: Counts of TCRs above 1 in 1000 frequency stayed unchanged with DPC sensitization. Counts of TCRs expanded at PT1 correlated positively with patch test score.

In the source study's methods: Counts of TCRs in each sample centred on a median of about 99,000 and extended from approximately 25,000 to 650,000. MiXCR, run by TCRdb on the RACE reads, gives a single entry per CDR3 protein. TCRdb's processing, not the authors', yielded these V and J calls. The repertoire holds about 110,000 distinct CDR3 sequences, approximately 10% seen once, with around 3.5% in the top ten. A few counts support this clonotype. The antigen is undetermined. The V gene's germline CDR1 is MNHEY and CDR2 SVGEGT. CDR3 length: 14 residues. V gave up 4 bases and J gave up 7 bases; unmatched junction bases: 7. This sample's time point: patch test 1, 2 weeks after DPC sensitization. The treatment denotes: therapeutic diphenylcyclopropenone sensitization with weekly scalp DPC.

The rearrangement joins TRBV6-2 or TRBV6-3 to TRBJ2-1; TRBD1 matches at 7 bases. This TCR was recovered from a woman between 35 and 50 years old with alopecia areata. Some clones in this sample may be carry-over from other donors' samples. The sequences come from whole blood, collected in connection with sensitization to the hapten diphenylcyclopropenone (DPC). This CDR3 reads CASSWKGAQNEQFF. CDR3 DNA: TGTGCCAGCAGTTGGAAGGGGGCGCAGAATGAGCAGTTCTTC.